This TCR beta chain was sequenced for a study of response to subunit inactivated influenza vaccine. TCRdb reprocessed the RT-PCR reads via MiXCR and lists one record per CDR3 protein. The sample shows 700,000 to 900,000 distinct CDR3 sequences, 21% of them seen only once. Looked up from germline, CDR1 is KGHDR and CDR2 is SFDVKD. The length of the CDR3 is 18 residues. The V gene end was trimmed by 2 bases and the J gene end by 2 bases; junction bases not matched to a gene: 13. As regards this clonotype: Its antigen is not identified.

General study points: Few additional T cells are recruited per seasonal influenza vaccination, authors suggested.

This receptor was obtained from a man in his fifties who received an inactivated influenza vaccine. The sample consisted of PBMCs from blood, taken roughly 5 days after vaccination. The J gene is TRBJ2-7, the V gene TRBV24-1, with 8 bases fitting TRBD2. The CDR3 reads CATSDSRPSGPNPYEQYF. DNA for the CDR3: TGTGCCACCAGTGATTCAAGGCCTAGCGGGCCAAACCCCTACGAGCAGTACTTC.